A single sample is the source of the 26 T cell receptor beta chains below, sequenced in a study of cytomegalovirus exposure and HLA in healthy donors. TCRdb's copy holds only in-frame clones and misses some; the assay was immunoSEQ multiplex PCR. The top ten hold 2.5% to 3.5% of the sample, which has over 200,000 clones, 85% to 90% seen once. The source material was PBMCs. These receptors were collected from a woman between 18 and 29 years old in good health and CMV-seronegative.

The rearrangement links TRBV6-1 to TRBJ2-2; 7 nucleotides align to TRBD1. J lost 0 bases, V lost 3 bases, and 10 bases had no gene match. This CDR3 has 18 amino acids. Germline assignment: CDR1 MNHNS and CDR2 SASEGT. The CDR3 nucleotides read TGTGCCAGCAGTGATAAGGGCGGACAGGTCGCGAACACCGGGGAGCTGTTTTTT. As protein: CASSDKGGQVANTGELFF.

CDR3 nucleotide sequence: TGTGCCAGAGGTTCTAGCGGGAAAGGCCGAGAGACCCAGTACTTC. This translates into CARGSSGKGRETQYF. V usage is TRBV27 and J usage is TRBJ2-5, with 9 bases identical to TRBD2. The CDR3 is 15 amino acids. V was pared by 9 bases and J by 4 bases, with 12 bases of the junction left unmatched. Germline V lookup: CDR1 MNHEY, CDR2 SMNVEV (reference sequence).

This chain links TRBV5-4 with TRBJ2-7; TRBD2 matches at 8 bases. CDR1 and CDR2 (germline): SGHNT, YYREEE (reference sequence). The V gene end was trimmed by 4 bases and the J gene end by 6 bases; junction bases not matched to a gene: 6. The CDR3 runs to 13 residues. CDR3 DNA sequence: TGTGCCAGCAGCCTAGGGACTAGTGGCGAGCAGTACTTC. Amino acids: CASSLGTSGEQYF.

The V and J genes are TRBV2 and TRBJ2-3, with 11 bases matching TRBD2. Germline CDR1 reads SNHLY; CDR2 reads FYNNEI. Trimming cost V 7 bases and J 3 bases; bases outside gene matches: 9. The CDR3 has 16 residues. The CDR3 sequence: CASTGTSGSVTDTQYF. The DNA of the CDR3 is TGTGCCAGCACCGGAACTAGCGGGAGTGTGACAGATACGCAGTATTTT.

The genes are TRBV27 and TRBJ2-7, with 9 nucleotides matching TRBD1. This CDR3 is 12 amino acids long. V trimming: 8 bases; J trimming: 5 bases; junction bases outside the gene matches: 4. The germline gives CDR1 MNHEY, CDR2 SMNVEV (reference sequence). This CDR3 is CASRDRVHEQYF. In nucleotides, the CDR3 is TGTGCCAGCCGGGACAGGGTCCACGAGCAGTACTTC.

In nucleotides, the CDR3 is TGTGCCACCAGCAGAGGTGATAGCGGGGCTCATATTAATGAGCAGTTCTTC. Amino acids: CATSRGDSGAHINEQFF. The rearrangement uses TRBV15 and TRBJ2-1, with 8 bases that match TRBD2. The V and J ends lost 1 base and 7 bases, in that order; junction bases with no gene match: 12. Germline V gives CDR1 LNHNV, CDR2 YYDKDF (reference sequence). This CDR3 has 17 amino acids.

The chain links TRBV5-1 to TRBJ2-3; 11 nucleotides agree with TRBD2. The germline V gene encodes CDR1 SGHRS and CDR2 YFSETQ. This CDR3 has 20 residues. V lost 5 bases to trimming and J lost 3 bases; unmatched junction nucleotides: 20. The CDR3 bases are TGCGCCAGCAGTACCGAGCTTGCTTTTACTAGCGGGAGTCGAACAGATACGCAGTATTTT. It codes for CASSTELAFTSGSRTDTQYF.

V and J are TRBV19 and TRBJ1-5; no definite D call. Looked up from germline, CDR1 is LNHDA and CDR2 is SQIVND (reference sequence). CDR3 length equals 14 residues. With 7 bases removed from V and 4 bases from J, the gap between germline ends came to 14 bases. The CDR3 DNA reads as TGTGCCAGTACCCCAGGCGGAGGGAATCAGCCCCAGCATTTT. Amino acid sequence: CASTPGGGNQPQHF.

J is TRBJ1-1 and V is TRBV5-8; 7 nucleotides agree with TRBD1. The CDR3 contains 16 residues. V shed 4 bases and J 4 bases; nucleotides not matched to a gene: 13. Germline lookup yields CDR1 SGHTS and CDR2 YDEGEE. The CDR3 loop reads CASSPGQEARGTEAFF. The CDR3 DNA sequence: TGTGCCAGCAGCCCAGGACAGGAGGCCCGAGGCACTGAAGCTTTCTTT.

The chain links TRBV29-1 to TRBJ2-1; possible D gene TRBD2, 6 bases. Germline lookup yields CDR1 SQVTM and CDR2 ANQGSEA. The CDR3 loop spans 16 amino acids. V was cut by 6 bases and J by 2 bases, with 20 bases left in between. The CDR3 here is CSVAPRASVAYNEQFF. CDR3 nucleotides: TGCAGCGTAGCACCCCGGGCTAGCGTAGCCTACAATGAGCAGTTCTTC.

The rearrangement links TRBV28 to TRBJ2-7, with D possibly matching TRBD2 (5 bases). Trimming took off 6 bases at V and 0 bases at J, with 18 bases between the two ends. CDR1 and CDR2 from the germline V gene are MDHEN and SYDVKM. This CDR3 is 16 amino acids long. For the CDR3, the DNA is TGTGCCAGCAGCCTGCTGAGGGCAGCGAGCTCCTACGAGCAGTACTTC. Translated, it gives CASSLLRAASSYEQYF.

The CDR3 loop reads CASSQSGARTDTQYF. The CDR3 DNA sequence: TGTGCCAGCAGCCAGTCAGGGGCCCGCACAGATACGCAGTATTTT. The genes are TRBV6-5 and TRBJ2-3; weak D call: TRBD1 (6 bases). The CDR3 is 15 amino acids. In germline, CDR1 is MNHEY, CDR2 SVGAGI. Trimming took off 6 bases at V and 1 base at J, with 14 bases between the two ends.

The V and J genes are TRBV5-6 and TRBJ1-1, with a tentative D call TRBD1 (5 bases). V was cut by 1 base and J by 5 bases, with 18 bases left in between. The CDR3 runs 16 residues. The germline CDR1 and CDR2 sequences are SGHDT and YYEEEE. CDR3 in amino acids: CASSLKGKGRWTEAFF. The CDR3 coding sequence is TGTGCCAGCAGCTTGAAGGGGAAGGGGCGGTGGACTGAAGCTTTCTTT.

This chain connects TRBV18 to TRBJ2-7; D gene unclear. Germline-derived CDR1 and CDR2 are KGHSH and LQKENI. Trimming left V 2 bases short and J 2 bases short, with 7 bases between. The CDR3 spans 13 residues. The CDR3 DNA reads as TGTGCCAGCTCACCAAACAGTCCCTACGAGCAGTACTTC. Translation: CASSPNSPYEQYF. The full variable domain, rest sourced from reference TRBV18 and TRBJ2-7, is NAGVMQNPRHLVRRRGQEARLRCSPMKGHSHVYWYRQLPEEGLKFMVYLQKENIIDESGMPKERFSAEFPKEGPSILRIQQVVRGDSAAYFCASSPNSPYEQYFGPGTRLTVT.

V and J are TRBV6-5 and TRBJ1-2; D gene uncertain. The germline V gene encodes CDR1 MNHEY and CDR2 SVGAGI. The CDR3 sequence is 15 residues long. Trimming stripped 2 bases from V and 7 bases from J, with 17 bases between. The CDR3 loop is CASSYGPGGKRGYTF. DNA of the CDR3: TGTGCCAGCAGTTACGGCCCCGGAGGGAAACGTGGCTACACCTTC.

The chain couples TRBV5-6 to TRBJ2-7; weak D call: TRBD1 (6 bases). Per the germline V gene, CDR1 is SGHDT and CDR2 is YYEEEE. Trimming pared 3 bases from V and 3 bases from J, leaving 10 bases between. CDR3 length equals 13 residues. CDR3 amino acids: CASSSLRGYEQYF. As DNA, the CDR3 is TGTGCCAGCAGCTCACTCAGGGGCTACGAGCAGTACTTC.

The CDR3: CASSFPSGPREQYF. Here the CDR3 DNA reads TGTGCCAGCAGCTTCCCTAGCGGGCCTCGGGAGCAGTACTTC. The chain couples TRBV7-2 to TRBJ2-7; 8 nucleotides line up with TRBD2. CDR3 length equals 14 residues. Germline V gene sequence: CDR1 SGHTA, CDR2 FQGNSA. V lost 3 bases, J lost 7 bases, and 8 bases stayed unmatched.

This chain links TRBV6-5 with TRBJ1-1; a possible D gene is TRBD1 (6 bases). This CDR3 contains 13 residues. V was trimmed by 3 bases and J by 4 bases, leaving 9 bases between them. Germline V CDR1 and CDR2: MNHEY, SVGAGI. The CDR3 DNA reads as TGTGCCAGCAGTTATGGCAGGGGCACTGAAGCTTTCTTT. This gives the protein CASSYGRGTEAFF.

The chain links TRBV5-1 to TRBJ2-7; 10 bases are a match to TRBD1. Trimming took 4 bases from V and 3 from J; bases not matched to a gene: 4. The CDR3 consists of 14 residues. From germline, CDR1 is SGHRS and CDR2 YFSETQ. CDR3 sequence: CASSPGQGFYEQYF. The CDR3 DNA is TGCGCCAGCAGCCCGGGACAGGGGTTCTACGAGCAGTACTTC.

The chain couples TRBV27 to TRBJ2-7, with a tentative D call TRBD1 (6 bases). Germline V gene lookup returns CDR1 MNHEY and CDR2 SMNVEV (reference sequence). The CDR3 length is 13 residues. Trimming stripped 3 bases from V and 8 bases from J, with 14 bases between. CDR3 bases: TGTGCCAGCAGTTTCAAGAGACAGGAGAAGCAGTACTTC. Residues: CASSFKRQEKQYF.

Written as DNA, the CDR3 is TGTGCCAGTAGTCAGCGGGAGGTCACCTACGAGCAGTACTTC. Translating it yields CASSQREVTYEQYF. The chain links TRBV19 to TRBJ2-7; 9 nucleotides align to TRBD2. From germline, CDR1 is LNHDA and CDR2 SQIVND (reference sequence). The V gene end was trimmed by 5 bases and the J gene end by 2 bases; junction bases not matched to a gene: 4. CDR3 length: 14 residues.

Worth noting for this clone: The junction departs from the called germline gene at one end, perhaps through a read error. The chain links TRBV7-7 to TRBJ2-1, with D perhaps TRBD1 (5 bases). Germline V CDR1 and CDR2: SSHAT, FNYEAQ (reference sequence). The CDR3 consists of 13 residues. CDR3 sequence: CASSFRTPNEQFF. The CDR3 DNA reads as TGTGCTAGCAGCTTCCGGACACCGAATGAGCAGTTCTTC. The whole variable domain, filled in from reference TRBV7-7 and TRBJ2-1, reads GAGVSQSPRYKVTKRGQDVTLRCDPISSHATLYWYQQALGQGPEFLTYFNYEAQPDKSGLPSDRFSAERPEGSISTLTIQRTEQRDSAMYRCASSFRTPNEQFFGPGTRLTVL.

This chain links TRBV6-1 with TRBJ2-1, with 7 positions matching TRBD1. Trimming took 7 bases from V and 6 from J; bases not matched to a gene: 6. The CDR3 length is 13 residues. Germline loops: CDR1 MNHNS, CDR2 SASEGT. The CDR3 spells CASKRPGGNEQFF. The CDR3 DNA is TGTGCCAGCAAACGGCCAGGGGGCAATGAGCAGTTCTTC.

The CDR3 DNA reads as TGTGCCAGTAGTACAGGCCAGGGAGGCTACTACGAGCAGTACTTC. Translating gives CASSTGQGGYYEQYF. The chain has TRBV19 and TRBJ2-7; perhaps TRBD2 as D (6 bases). V gave up 4 bases and J gave up 3 bases, with 16 bases separating them. Looked up from germline, CDR1 is LNHDA and CDR2 is SQIVND (reference sequence). There are 15 residues in the CDR3.

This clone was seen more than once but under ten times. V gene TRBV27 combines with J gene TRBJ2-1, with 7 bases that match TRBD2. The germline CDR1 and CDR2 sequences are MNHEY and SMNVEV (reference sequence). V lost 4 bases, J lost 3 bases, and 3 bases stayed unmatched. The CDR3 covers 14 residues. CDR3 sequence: CASSSREDYNEQFF. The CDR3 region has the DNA TGTGCCAGCAGTTCCCGGGAGGACTACAATGAGCAGTTCTTC.

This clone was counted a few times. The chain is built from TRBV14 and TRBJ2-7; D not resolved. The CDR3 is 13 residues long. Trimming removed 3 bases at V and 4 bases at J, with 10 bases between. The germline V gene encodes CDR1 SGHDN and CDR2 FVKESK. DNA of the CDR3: TGTGCCAGCAGCCACCCACAGCCATACGAGCAGTACTTC. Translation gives CASSHPQPYEQYF.